Sequencing of this T cell receptor (beta chain) was carried out in a study of blood T cell repertoires in COVID-19. Whole-study context: Italy, Spain and the United States were the sources of the convalescent and acute COVID-19 samples. PBMCs, B-cell-depleted T cells, or T cells were the source of the cDNA or gDNA that made up the material.

The CDR3 sequence is 14 residues long. CDR1 is SGHNT, CDR2 YYREEE, per germline (reference sequence). Trimming left V 1 base short and J 4 bases short, with 11 bases between. How the authors handled the data: Nucleated cell counts were estimated from reference gene primer amplification. The data were produced by immunoSEQ multiplex PCR, yet TCRdb's version contains in-frame clones alone and is incomplete. V and J calls and clone size are given by that table; D and trimming were obtained from the DNA. The sample carries tens of thousands of clones, around 80% recorded once. Sequencing input: peripheral blood. The chain uses TRBV5-4 and TRBJ2-5, with D unclear. This TCR was sampled from a man in his fifties with active or convalescent COVID-19. As DNA, the CDR3 is TGTGCCAGCAGCTTGCATCCAGATGCAGAGACCCAGTACTTC. This translates into CASSLHPDAETQYF.